Below, 27 T cell receptor beta chains from the same sample are listed, as sequenced in a study of cytomegalovirus exposure and HLA in healthy donors (dated by TCRdb to 2017 to 2019). Receptor amplification or capture employed the immunoSEQ multiplex PCR assay. A mixture of 60 forward primers for TCR Vbeta segments and 13 reverse primers for TCR Jbeta segments was used in the multiplex PCR. Held by TCRdb, this immuneACCESS table contains in-frame sequences only and omits some clones. Under half of the omission traces to an unresolved V gene where checked; the cause of the rest is unknown. This sample is represented by around 160,000 clones; 75% to 90% of them were singletons. About 9.3% of the sample lies in the top ten. Sequences were obtained from PBMCs. The receptors stem from a man between 18 and 35 years old in good health and CMV-seropositive.

V is TRBV13 and J is TRBJ1-2; D possibly corresponds to TRBD1 (5 bases). Trimming cost V 4 bases and J 2 bases, with 14 bases left between them. The CDR3 covers 15 residues. Germline loops: CDR1 PRHDT, CDR2 FYEKMQ (reference sequence). CDR3 sequence: CASSSQGRFNYGYTF. The CDR3 DNA reads as TGTGCCAGCAGCTCCCAGGGCAGGTTCAACTATGGCTACACCTTC.

CDR3 nucleotides: TGCGCCAGCAGCCCCGGGACAGGGACCACCATCGGGCAGTACTTC. This gives the protein CASSPGTGTTIGQYF. The chain recombines TRBV5-1 with TRBJ2-7; 9 positions agree with TRBD1. CDR3 size: 15 residues. Germline V gene sequence: CDR1 SGHRS, CDR2 YFSETQ. V lost 4 bases and J lost 9; bases outside the gene matches: 14.

The CDR3 is CASSFGLRGDTDTQYF. The CDR3 nucleotides read TGCGCCAGCAGCTTTGGTTTGCGGGGGGACACAGATACGCAGTATTTT. The rearrangement joins TRBV5-1 to TRBJ2-3; TRBD2 aligns across 8 bases. After removal of 2 bases from V and 2 bases from J, the junction contained 7 bases not matched to a gene. The CDR3 covers 16 residues. Germline values: CDR1 SGHRS, CDR2 YFSETQ.

This chain uses TRBV5-4 with TRBJ1-3, with 12 bases identical to TRBD1. Germline V lookup: CDR1 SGHNT, CDR2 YYREEE (reference sequence). Trimming cost V 0 bases and J 4 bases; bases outside gene matches: 5. The CDR3 runs to 17 residues. CDR3 loop: CASSLGGQGAPGNTIYF. For the CDR3, the DNA is TGTGCCAGCAGCTTGGGGGGACAGGGGGCGCCCGGAAACACCATATATTTT.

CDR3 residues: CASSQDRTGRAYEQYF. The CDR3 coding sequence is TGCGCCAGCAGCCAAGATAGGACAGGGAGAGCCTACGAGCAGTACTTC. This chain links TRBV4-1 with TRBJ2-7; TRBD1 matches at 8 bases. CDR1 and CDR2 from the germline V gene are MGHRA and YSYEKL. The V and J ends lost 0 bases and 2 bases, in that order; junction bases with no gene match: 6. This CDR3 comprises 16 residues.

The chain employs TRBV7-9 and TRBJ1-1; the match to TRBD1 covers 7 bases. Germline CDR1 and CDR2: SEHNR and FQNEAQ (reference sequence). The V gene end was trimmed by 5 bases and the J gene end by 11 bases; junction bases not matched to a gene: 11. This CDR3 is 13 amino acids long. CDR3 loop: CASSPRQGLGAFF. For the CDR3, the DNA is TGTGCCAGCAGCCCACGACAGGGCTTGGGTGCTTTCTTT.

V is TRBV2 and J is TRBJ2-7; no definite D call. The germline CDR1 and CDR2 sequences are SNHLY and FYNNEI. The CDR3 extends over 13 amino acids. With 2 bases removed from V and 5 bases from J, the gap between germline ends came to 10 bases. Here the CDR3 reads CASSELARDEQYF. The CDR3 DNA is TGTGCCAGCAGTGAATTAGCCAGAGACGAGCAGTACTTC.

This chain connects TRBV13 to TRBJ2-7, with D possibly being TRBD1 (6 bases). The CDR3 totals 14 residues. Germline V gives CDR1 PRHDT, CDR2 FYEKMQ (reference sequence). With 1 base removed from V and 7 bases from J, the gap between germline ends came to 14 bases. CDR3 sequence (DNA): TGTGCCAGCAGCTTAGAGGCAGGGGCGAGGGAGCAGTACTTC. This sequence encodes CASSLEAGAREQYF.

The chain has TRBV5-4 and TRBJ2-3; 7 bases map to TRBD2. The V segment lost 0 bases and the J segment 0 bases; nucleotides outside the gene matches: 7. Germline-derived CDR1 and CDR2 are SGHNT and YYREEE (reference sequence). This CDR3 is 17 amino acids long. The CDR3 region has the DNA TGTGCCAGCAGCTTGGGAGGTAGCGGGTCTAGCACAGATACGCAGTATTTT. Translated, it gives CASSLGGSGSSTDTQYF.

The chain carries TRBV28 and TRBJ1-5, with D perhaps TRBD1 (6 bases). Germline V lookup: CDR1 MDHEN, CDR2 SYDVKM. With 4 bases removed from V and 0 bases from J, the gap between germline ends came to 16 bases. The CDR3 extends over 17 amino acids. The CDR3 spells CASSSPEGHPSNQPQHF. CDR3 nucleotide sequence: TGTGCCAGCAGTTCCCCCGAGGGACACCCTAGCAATCAGCCCCAGCATTTT.

The chain carries TRBV12-5 and TRBJ1-5; 7 bases are shared with TRBD1. The CDR3 runs to 15 residues. With V trimmed by 2 bases and J by 7 bases, 8 bases remained unmatched. The germline V gene has CDR1 LGHNT and CDR2 FRNRAP. In DNA form, the CDR3 reads TGTGCTAGTGGTTTGCCCCAGGGGGTCGGGCAGCCCCAGCATTTT. The encoded protein is CASGLPQGVGQPQHF.

The chain's CDR3 is CAWSSEAGFYGYTF. CDR3 nucleotides: TGTGCCTGGAGCTCAGAAGCGGGATTCTATGGCTACACCTTC. The chain couples TRBV30 to TRBJ1-2; D call uncertain. Germline CDR1 GTSNPN, CDR2 SVGIG (reference sequence). With 3 bases removed from V and 4 bases from J, the gap between germline ends came to 15 bases. The CDR3 covers 14 residues.

The rearrangement links TRBV6-6 to TRBJ2-3; 7 bases agree with TRBD1. This CDR3 has 15 residues. Per germline, CDR1 MNHNY and CDR2 SVGAGI (reference sequence). Trimming removed 5 bases from V and 1 base from J; junction bases left unmatched: 6. Here the CDR3 DNA reads TGTGCCAGCAGTCCCGGGACAGCACGCACAGATACGCAGTATTTT. This translates into CASSPGTARTDTQYF.

This chain uses TRBV4-1 with TRBJ2-3; D is perhaps TRBD2 (6 bases). The V gene's germline CDR1 is MGHRA and CDR2 YSYEKL. V was trimmed by 7 bases and J by 5 bases, leaving 16 bases between them. The CDR3 sequence is 14 residues long. The CDR3: CASTGPGGKDTQYF. In DNA form, the CDR3 reads TGCGCCAGCACAGGGCCCGGGGGTAAAGATACGCAGTATTTT.

This clone was seen a single time. The gene calls are TRBV6-1 and TRBJ1-1; maybe TRBD1 (5 bases). Trimming cost V 5 bases and J 1 base, with 14 bases left between them. This CDR3 region has 15 residues. Germline V gene lookup returns CDR1 MNHNS and CDR2 SASEGT. CDR3 sequence (DNA): TGTGCCAGCAGTCCTCGTCGGGGGGGGAACACTGAAGCTTTCTTT. Its translation is CASSPRRGGNTEAFF.

The gene calls are TRBV6-1 and TRBJ2-1; 7 bases align to TRBD1. The CDR3 spans 13 residues. V gave up 5 bases and J gave up 8 bases; unmatched junction bases: 6. The germline V gene has CDR1 MNHNS and CDR2 SASEGT. CDR3 in amino acids: CASSLSGTDEQFF. CDR3 coding DNA: TGTGCCAGCAGTTTGTCCGGGACAGATGAGCAGTTCTTC.

The J gene is TRBJ2-7, the V gene TRBV5-4; TRBD1 is a possible D gene (5 bases). V was trimmed by 2 bases and J by 2 bases, leaving 8 bases between them. Germline values: CDR1 SGHNT, CDR2 YYREEE (reference sequence). The CDR3 is 13 residues long. For the CDR3, the DNA is TGTGCCAGCAGCTTTACAGGAACCTACGAGCAGTACTTC. Protein: CASSFTGTYEQYF. The whole variable domain, remainder taken from reference TRBV5-4 and TRBJ2-7, is ETGVTQSPTHLIKTRGQQVTLRCSSQSGHNTVSWYQQALGQGPQFIFQYYREEENGRGNFPPRFSGLQFPNYSSELNVNALELDDSALYLCASSFTGTYEQYFGPGTRLTVT.

V gene TRBV29-1 combines with J gene TRBJ2-3; D is perhaps TRBD1 (7 bases). The CDR3 has 16 amino acids. Germline loops: CDR1 SQVTM, CDR2 ANQGSEA. Trimming took off 4 bases at V and 5 bases at J, with 22 bases between the two ends. The CDR3 reads CSVVVAGGIHRDTQYF. The DNA of the CDR3 is TGCAGCGTTGTCGTCGCAGGGGGGATACACAGAGATACGCAGTATTTT.

This chain links TRBV6-1 with TRBJ2-2, with 7 positions matching TRBD1. CDR1 is MNHNS and CDR2 is SASEGT in the germline V gene. The CDR3 is 14 residues long. Germline trimming cut 6 bases from V and 3 bases from J; bases unmatched to any gene: 4. CDR3: CASSLQGYTGELFF. DNA for the CDR3: TGTGCCAGCAGCTTACAGGGGTACACCGGGGAGCTGTTTTTT.

This chain joins TRBV25-1 and TRBJ2-6, with D tentatively TRBD1 (5 bases). Trimming took 7 bases from V and 0 from J, leaving 10 bases between them. CDR1 and CDR2 (germline): MGHDK, SYGVNS. There are 15 residues in the CDR3. In nucleotides, the CDR3 is TGTGCCAGCACCATTGGACACTCTGGGGCCAACGTCCTGACTTTC. Its translation is CASTIGHSGANVLTF.

This sequence joins TRBV11-2 and TRBJ1-6, with a tentative D call TRBD1 (6 bases). Germline V lookup: CDR1 SGHAT, CDR2 FQNNGV. V lost 5 bases, J lost 9 bases, and 20 bases lay in between. The CDR3 is made up of 16 amino acids. The CDR3 is CASSRAIQGPTSPLHF. In DNA form, the CDR3 reads TGTGCCAGCAGCCGCGCGATACAGGGTCCAACTTCACCCCTCCACTTT.

The genes are TRBV30 and TRBJ1-5; TRBD1 matches 7 bases. Germline V gives CDR1 GTSNPN, CDR2 SVGIG (reference sequence). The trim removed 8 bases at V and 3 bases at J, leaving 13 bases unmatched. This CDR3 has 15 residues. CDR3 DNA sequence: TGTGCCCGGGGAGATCGGACAGGCCCCAATCAGCCCCAGCATTTT. Its protein is CARGDRTGPNQPQHF.

This chain connects TRBV29-1 to TRBJ2-1, with 10 bases matching TRBD1. With 4 bases clipped from V and 8 bases from J, the junction kept 2 bases outside the gene matches. The V gene's germline CDR1 is SQVTM and CDR2 ANQGSEA. This CDR3 region has 12 residues. The CDR3 nucleotides read TGCAGCGTTGTGGGGACAGGGGATGAGCAGTTCTTC. Translating gives CSVVGTGDEQFF.

This sequence joins TRBV7-2 and TRBJ2-3; TRBD2 aligns across 9 bases. From germline, CDR1 is SGHTA and CDR2 FQGNSA. The J segment lost 2 bases and the V segment lost 1 base, leaving 13 bases of the junction unmatched. This CDR3 is 19 amino acids long. The CDR3 DNA reads TGTGCCAGCAGCTTAGGAGTCGGGATTCCGGGACTAGCCACAGATACGCAGTATTTT. Translated, it gives CASSLGVGIPGLATDTQYF. Full variable domain (remainder filled in from reference TRBV7-2 and TRBJ2-3): GAGVSQSPSNKVTEKGKDVELRCDPISGHTALYWYRQSLGQGLEFLIYFQGNSAPDKSGLPSDRFSAERTGGSVSTLTIQRTQQEDSAVYLCASSLGVGIPGLATDTQYFGPGTRLTVL.

The chain recombines TRBV7-9 with TRBJ2-5; 15 nucleotides match TRBD2. The germline gives CDR1 SEHNR, CDR2 FQNEAQ (reference sequence). With 5 bases clipped from V and 0 bases from J, the junction kept 4 bases outside the gene matches. The CDR3 sequence is 17 residues long. The CDR3 DNA sequence: TGTGCCAGCAGCCCCGGGACTAGCGGGGGGTACCAAGAGACCCAGTACTTC. It encodes CASSPGTSGGYQETQYF. Combining the CDR3 with reference TRBV7-9 and TRBJ2-5 gives the whole variable domain DTGVSQNPRHKITKRGQNVTFRCDPISEHNRLYWYRQTLGQGPEFLTYFQNEAQLEKSRLLSDRFSAERPKGSFSTLEIQRTEQGDSAMYLCASSPGTSGGYQETQYFGPGTRLLVL.

The chain links TRBV6-1 to TRBJ1-1; maybe TRBD1 (6 bases). This CDR3 comprises 13 residues. Deletions cut 6 bases from V and 0 bases from J, with 8 bases between. CDR1 and CDR2 from the germline V gene are MNHNS and SASEGT. The chain's CDR3 is CASRTGMNTEAFF. DNA for the CDR3: TGTGCCAGCAGGACAGGAATGAACACTGAAGCTTTCTTT.

J is TRBJ2-3 and V is TRBV11-2; D ambiguous. V lost 4 bases and J 0 bases, leaving 5 bases between the germline ends. The CDR3 loop spans 13 amino acids. CDR1 SGHAT and CDR2 FQNNGV come from the germline V gene. The CDR3 nucleotides read TGTGCCAGCAGCTCACTTAGCACAGATACGCAGTATTTT. Translation gives CASSSLSTDTQYF. The whole variable domain, remainder taken from reference TRBV11-2 and TRBJ2-3, is EAGVAQSPRYKIIEKRQSVAFWCNPISGHATLYWYQQILGQGPKLLIQFQNNGVVDDSQLPKDRFSAERLKGVDSTLKIQPAKLEDSAVYLCASSSLSTDTQYFGPGTRLTVL.